A single sample gave rise to the 9 T cell receptor beta chains below, sequenced in a study of control samples from healthy donors and cancer patients. TCRdb keeps only in-frame clones here, not all; method: immunoSEQ multiplex PCR. The data hold about 120,000 clones, with more than 85% observed a single time. Material for sequencing was PBMCs. These TCRs come from a man aged 50 to 60 with head and neck cancer.

This chain's CDR3 is CASSDLSTGYQPQHF. In DNA, the CDR3 is TGTGCCAGCAGTGACCTTTCGACAGGATATCAGCCCCAGCATTTT. This chain links TRBV6-1 with TRBJ1-5; D perhaps matches TRBD1 (6 bases). The CDR3 runs 15 residues. V was clipped by 3 bases and J by 5 bases, with 14 bases between them. CDR1 MNHNS and CDR2 SASEGT come from the germline V gene.

The V gene is TRBV30, the J gene TRBJ2-5; D might be TRBD2 (6 bases). Germline CDR1 GTSNPN, CDR2 SVGIG (reference sequence). V was trimmed by 2 bases and J by 5 bases, leaving 30 bases between them. The CDR3 totals 19 residues. CDR3 DNA: TGTGCCTGGAGTTGGATAGGGATCGCGGTCGGGAGAGGGCACGAGACCCAGTACTTC. Encoded protein: CAWSWIGIAVGRGHETQYF.

The CDR3 loop reads CASSPNRVGTYNEQFF. DNA of the CDR3: TGTGCCAGCAGTCCCAACAGGGTTGGCACCTACAATGAGCAGTTCTTC. The chain links TRBV2 to TRBJ2-1; D perhaps matches TRBD1 (6 bases). Trimming took off 5 bases at V and 2 bases at J, with 16 bases between the two ends. Germline-derived CDR1 and CDR2 are SNHLY and FYNNEI. The CDR3 spans 16 residues.

This clone was seen once. Here the CDR3 DNA reads TGTGCCAGCAGCCCCCAGGCCCCGGATACGCAGTATTTT. Amino acids: CASSPQAPDTQYF. The rearrangement uses TRBV7-2 and TRBJ2-3; unclear D gene. V was clipped by 5 bases and J by 6 bases, with 12 bases between them. Germline V gives CDR1 SGHTA, CDR2 FQGNSA. The CDR3 covers 13 residues.

The chain has TRBV10-3 and TRBJ2-1, with TRBD2 identical over 9 bases. The germline V gene encodes CDR1 ENHRY and CDR2 SYGVKD. V lost 6 bases and J lost 0; bases outside the gene matches: 15. The CDR3 sequence is 19 residues long. The CDR3 DNA sequence: TGTGCCATCAGCAGGACTAGCGACAGGATTGTGAGCTCCTACAATGAGCAGTTCTTC. It yields the protein CAISRTSDRIVSSYNEQFF.

This CDR3 reads CASSLVAGEEAFF. The CDR3 nucleotides are TGTGCCAGCAGCTTAGTCGCAGGGGAGGAAGCTTTCTTT. The rearrangement uses TRBV11-3 and TRBJ1-1; tentatively, D is TRBD1 (6 bases). The V end lost 1 base, the J end lost 8 bases, and 11 bases lay between the germline ends. The germline V gene has CDR1 SGHNT and CDR2 YENEEA. This CDR3 has 13 amino acids.

V gene TRBV19 combines with J gene TRBJ2-2, with 9 nucleotides matching TRBD1. CDR3 length equals 13 residues. Germline CDR1 reads LNHDA; CDR2 reads SQIVND (reference sequence). V dropped 6 bases and J dropped 6; count of bases not matched to a gene: 2. The CDR3 is CASRGQGAGELFF. The CDR3 nucleotides are TGTGCCAGTAGGGGACAGGGAGCCGGGGAGCTGTTTTTT. Full variable domain (missing parts from reference TRBV19 and TRBJ2-2): DGGITQSPKYLFRKEGQNVTLSCEQNLNHDAMYWYRQDPGQGLRLIYYSQIVNDFQKGDIAEGYSVSREKKESFPLTVTSAQKNPTAFYLCASRGQGAGELFFGEGSRLTVL.

The gene calls are TRBV6-5 and TRBJ1-2, with 10 bases that match TRBD1. This CDR3 contains 16 residues. The germline gives CDR1 MNHEY, CDR2 SVGAGI. V shed 0 bases and J 3 bases; nucleotides not matched to a gene: 4. The CDR3 here is CASSYSRGTGDYGYTF. In nucleotides, the CDR3 is TGTGCCAGCAGTTACTCGAGAGGGACAGGGGACTATGGCTACACCTTC.

The chain employs TRBV9 and TRBJ1-1; unclear D gene. Between the trimmed V and J ends, which lost 0 bases and 3 bases, there was a span of 3 bases. The length of the CDR3 is 12 residues. Looked up from germline, CDR1 is SGDLS and CDR2 is YYNGEE. As DNA, the CDR3 is TGTGCCAGCAGCGTAGGGGACACTGAAGCTTTCTTT. Encoded protein: CASSVGDTEAFF.